The TCR beta chain described here comes from a study of cytomegalovirus exposure and HLA in healthy donors. Regarding the study as a whole: In a later analysis, a missense DCLRE1C variant was linked to TCR beta V- and J-gene trimming.

PCR used 60 Vbeta primers and 13 Jbeta primers. Repertoires were generated with immunoSEQ multiplex PCR, while TCRdb's copy carries only in-frame clones and drops some. The table shows 100,000 to 150,000 clones, with about four fifths occurring only once. As to this clone: Antigen specificity is unknown.

With V trimmed by 3 bases and J by 14 bases, 7 bases remained unmatched. This CDR3 contains 13 residues. The germline gives CDR1 LNHDA, CDR2 SQIVND (reference sequence). The TCR sequence derives from a middle-aged woman in good health and CMV-seronegative. The sequenced sample was PBMCs. The rearrangement uses TRBV19 and TRBJ2-1; 10 nucleotides align to TRBD2. This chain's CDR3 is CASSISSGSTEFF. The CDR3 coding sequence is TGTGCCAGTAGTATTTCTAGCGGGAGTACTGAGTTCTTC.